This T cell receptor beta chain was retrieved from a study of shared clonotypes between healthy human individuals. V lost 5 bases to trimming and J lost 1 base; unmatched junction nucleotides: 0. CDR1 is LNHDA, CDR2 SQIVND, per germline (reference sequence). The CDR3 consists of 13 residues. There are a few counts of this clone. What it binds is unknown. Study-wide results and limits: The study drew on few donors, limiting represented genetic and exposure-history diversity.

The authors distributed each subset's genomic DNA evenly over several immunoSEQ plates. Clones were read by immunoSEQ multiplex PCR, and TCRdb kept only the in-frame ones, dropping some. The data contain more than 2,000,000 clones, approximately 94% of them singletons. The chain has TRBV19 and TRBJ1-1; 8 bases fit TRBD1. The TCR originated in a man between 18 and 29 years old in good health. Sequencing was carried out using naive CD4+ T cells sorted from blood. Described subset: CD45RA+ positively selected. The CDR3 here is CASSQGANTEAFF. In DNA, the CDR3 is TGTGCCAGTAGTCAGGGGGCGAACACTGAAGCTTTCTTT.